Below, 11 T cell receptor beta chains from the same sample are listed, as sequenced in a study of blood T cell repertoires in COVID-19. Sequencing used immunoSEQ multiplex PCR; TCRdb keeps in-frame clones, though not all of them. The data contain 65,000 to 90,000 clones, 80% to 95% of them singletons. Specimen: peripheral blood. All receptors derive from a human donor in a cohort sampled during active COVID-19.

Only a few counts were recorded for this clone. V usage is TRBV7-2 and J usage is TRBJ2-1; 9 positions agree with TRBD2. The CDR3 sequence is 18 residues long. The germline CDR1 and CDR2 sequences are SGHTA and FQGNSA. The V and J ends lost 0 bases and 0 bases, in that order; junction bases with no gene match: 6. In DNA form, the CDR3 reads TGTGCCAGCAGCTTAGCTGGTAGCGGGGGTCCCTCCTACAATGAGCAGTTCTTC. Its translation: CASSLAGSGGPSYNEQFF.

V gene TRBV10-3 combines with J gene TRBJ1-5; D call uncertain. This CDR3 region has 13 residues. With 2 bases removed from V and 7 bases from J, the gap between germline ends came to 9 bases. Germline assignment: CDR1 ENHRY and CDR2 SYGVKD. The chain's CDR3 is CAISEMKAQPQHF. In DNA form, the CDR3 reads TGTGCCATCAGTGAGATGAAAGCCCAGCCCCAGCATTTT.

The J gene is TRBJ1-2, the V gene TRBV7-2, with D perhaps matching TRBD1 (6 bases). The CDR3 loop spans 14 amino acids. V was pared by 5 bases and J by 6 bases, with 16 bases between. Germline V gene lookup returns CDR1 SGHTA and CDR2 FQGNSA. CDR3 amino acids: CASSDRSVLDGYTF. The DNA of the CDR3 is TGTGCCAGCAGCGACAGGTCGGTGTTGGATGGCTACACCTTC.

The chain has TRBV9 and TRBJ2-1; D possibly corresponds to TRBD2 (6 bases). V lost 0 bases and J 2 bases, leaving 12 bases between the germline ends. Germline loops: CDR1 SGDLS, CDR2 YYNGEE. This CDR3 is 16 amino acids long. Written as DNA, the CDR3 is TGTGCCAGCAGCGTAGGAGGACGGGGGACCTACAATGAGCAGTTCTTC. It codes for CASSVGGRGTYNEQFF.

This clone is a singleton in its sample. The CDR3 nucleotides read TGCGCCAGCAGACAAGGGACTAGCGGTGGAGAGACCCAGTACTTC. This encodes CASRQGTSGGETQYF. The V gene is TRBV5-1, the J gene TRBJ2-5; 11 bases align to TRBD2. The CDR3 sequence is 15 residues long. The germline V gene has CDR1 SGHRS and CDR2 YFSETQ. Unmatched junction bases numbered 7, after V lost 5 bases and J lost 4 bases.

This rearrangement joins TRBV11-3 to TRBJ2-2, with TRBD2 matching 16 bases. V gave up 5 bases and J gave up 5 bases; unmatched junction bases: 8. The CDR3 covers 18 residues. The germline V gene has CDR1 SGHNT and CDR2 YENEEA. CDR3 coding DNA: TGTGCCAGCAGCAGGGGACTAGCGGGGGGGATAGCAACCGGGGAGCTGTTTTTT. It encodes CASSRGLAGGIATGELFF. Full variable domain (remainder filled in from reference TRBV11-3 and TRBJ2-2): EAGVVQSPRYKIIEKKQPVAFWCNPISGHNTLYWYLQNLGQGPELLIRYENEEAVDDSQLPKDRFSAERLKGVDSTLKIQPAELGDSAVYLCASSRGLAGGIATGELFFGEGSRLTVL.

A single count supports this clone. The genes are TRBV19 and TRBJ2-1, with TRBD1 matching 9 bases. V lost 8 bases to trimming and J lost 4 bases; unmatched junction nucleotides: 6. Germline CDR1 reads LNHDA; CDR2 reads SQIVND (reference sequence). CDR3 length equals 14 residues. CDR3 in amino acids: CASLGQGAYNEQFF. CDR3 bases: TGTGCCAGTCTGGGACAGGGAGCTTACAATGAGCAGTTCTTC.

The chain employs TRBV5-1 and TRBJ1-3, with 7 bases matching TRBD1. Trimming took 0 bases from V and 4 from J; bases not matched to a gene: 7. The CDR3 extends over 16 amino acids. Looked up from germline, CDR1 is SGHRS and CDR2 is YFSETQ. The CDR3 protein is CASSLAGQVAGNTIYF. In DNA form, the CDR3 reads TGCGCCAGCAGCTTGGCCGGACAGGTTGCAGGAAACACCATATATTTT. Filled out from reference TRBV5-1 and TRBJ1-3, the complete variable domain reads KAGVTQTPRYLIKTRGQQVTLSCSPISGHRSVSWYQQTPGQGLQFLFEYFSETQRNKGNFPGRFSGRQFSNSRSEMNVSTLELGDSALYLCASSLAGQVAGNTIYFGEGSWLTVV.

The CDR3 DNA sequence: TGTGCCAGCAGCTCCCCGGAGGGGAACACTGAAGCTTTCTTT. This sequence encodes CASSSPEGNTEAFF. The gene calls are TRBV7-9 and TRBJ1-1; D is unresolved. This CDR3 comprises 14 residues. Trimming took 4 bases from V and 1 from J, leaving 10 bases between them. Germline CDR1 reads SEHNR; CDR2 reads FQNEAQ (reference sequence).

With respect to this clone: The same CDR3 can be traced to other DNA sequences in this sample. This rearrangement joins TRBV7-8 to TRBJ2-6; 7 nucleotides line up with TRBD1. The germline V gene has CDR1 SGHVS and CDR2 FQNEAQ. V lost 6 bases and J lost 4; bases outside the gene matches: 15. The CDR3 extends over 18 amino acids. CDR3 DNA: TGTGCCAGCAGTTTATTTGTGAGACAGGGTGCCGGGGCCAACGTCCTGACTTTC. This translates into CASSLFVRQGAGANVLTF.

This chain uses TRBV6-5 with TRBJ1-5; tentative D call: TRBD1 (5 bases). Germline CDR1 is MNHEY and CDR2 is SVGAGI. Trimming shortened V by 6 bases and J by 0 bases, and 6 bases separated the two germline ends. CDR3 length equals 13 residues. Here the CDR3 DNA reads TGTGCCAGCAGAGACAGTAGCAATCAGCCCCAGCATTTT. Protein product: CASRDSSNQPQHF.